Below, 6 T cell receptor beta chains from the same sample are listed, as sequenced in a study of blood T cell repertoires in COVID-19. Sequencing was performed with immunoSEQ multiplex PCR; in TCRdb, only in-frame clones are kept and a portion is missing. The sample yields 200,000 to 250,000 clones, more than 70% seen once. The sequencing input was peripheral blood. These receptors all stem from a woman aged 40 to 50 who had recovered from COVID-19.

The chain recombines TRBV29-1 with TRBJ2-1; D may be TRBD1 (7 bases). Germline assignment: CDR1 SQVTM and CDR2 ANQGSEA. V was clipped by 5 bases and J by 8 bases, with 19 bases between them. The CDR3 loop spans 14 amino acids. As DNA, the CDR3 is TGCAGCGTTAGGGGGCTCTGGGGGGCGGATGAGCAGTTCTTC. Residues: CSVRGLWGADEQFF.

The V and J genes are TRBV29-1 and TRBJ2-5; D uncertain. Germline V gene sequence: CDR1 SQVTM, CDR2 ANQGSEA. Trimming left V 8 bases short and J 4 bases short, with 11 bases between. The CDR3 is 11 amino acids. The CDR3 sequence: CSPRSGETQYF. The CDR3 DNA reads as TGCAGCCCTCGATCAGGAGAGACCCAGTACTTC.

The CDR3 spells CASSYYRDRGGQYF. The CDR3 nucleotides read TGTGCCAGCAGTTACTACAGGGATAGGGGCGGGCAGTACTTC. The chain joins TRBV6-6 to TRBJ2-7, with D possibly matching TRBD1 (6 bases). This CDR3 is 14 amino acids long. In germline, CDR1 is MNHNY, CDR2 SVGAGI (reference sequence). Trimming took off 1 base at V and 9 bases at J, with 16 bases between the two ends.

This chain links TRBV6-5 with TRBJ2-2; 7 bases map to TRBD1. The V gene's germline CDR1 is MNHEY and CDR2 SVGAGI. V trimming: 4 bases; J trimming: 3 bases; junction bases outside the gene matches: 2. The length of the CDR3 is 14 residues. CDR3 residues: CASSWQGDTGELFF. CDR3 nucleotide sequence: TGTGCCAGCAGTTGGCAGGGGGACACCGGGGAGCTGTTTTTT.

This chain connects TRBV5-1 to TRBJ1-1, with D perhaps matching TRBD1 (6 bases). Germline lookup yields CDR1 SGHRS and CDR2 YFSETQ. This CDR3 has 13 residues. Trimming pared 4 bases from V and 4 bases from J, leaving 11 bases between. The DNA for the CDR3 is TGCGCCAGCAGCAGGGGAGGGGGCACTGAAGCTTTCTTT. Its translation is CASSRGGGTEAFF.

CDR3 amino acids: CASSYSTGNYGYTF. The CDR3 DNA sequence: TGTGCCAGCAGTTACTCGACAGGGAACTATGGCTACACCTTC. This chain joins TRBV6-2 or TRBV6-3 and TRBJ1-2; 7 positions match TRBD1. J gave up 2 bases and V 0 bases, and 0 bases lay outside the gene matches. CDR1 is MNHEY, CDR2 SVGEGT, per germline. The length of the CDR3 is 14 residues.